This T cell receptor (beta chain) came from a study of shared clonotypes between healthy human individuals. The germline V gene has CDR1 SGHRS and CDR2 YFSETQ. CDR3 size: 13 residues. The V gene lost 2 bases and the J gene lost 2 bases, with 6 bases spanning the gap. Concerning this clone itself: At the DNA level, this CDR3 is encoded by other sequences in the same sample as well.

This table comes from immunoSEQ multiplex PCR, and its TCRdb copy is limited to in-frame clones, with some not included. Among about 2.4 million clones listed, under 95% were seen once. Sequenced input: naive CD4+ T cells from PBMCs. Documented subset: CD45RA+ positively selected. This clonotype originated in a man aged 18 to 35 in good health. Some clones in this sample may be carry-over from other donors' samples. The chain has TRBV5-1 and TRBJ2-3; D unresolved. CDR3: CASSLVVTDTQYF. In DNA form, the CDR3 reads TGCGCCAGCAGCTTAGTGGTCACAGATACGCAGTATTTT.